This TCR beta chain was obtained from a study of vaccination and CD4 T cells after COVID-19. Study context: Six males and four females, two Hispanic, made up the convalescents.

The CDR3 is made up of 13 amino acids. Looked up from germline, CDR1 is GTSNPN and CDR2 is SVGIG (reference sequence). V was trimmed by 1 base and J by 6 bases, leaving 12 bases between them. Cultured CD4+ T-cell DNA underwent Oncomine TCR Beta short-read sequencing. Each CDR3 protein is one row after TCRdb ran MiXCR on the PCR reads. This table has tens of thousands of distinct CDR3 sequences, 55% to 65% appearing once. The treatment is: approximately 10-day PBMC culture with coronavirus spike peptide pools or control peptides (ViraFEST assay). Worth noting for this clonotype: No antigen is known for it.

This rearrangement joins TRBV30 to TRBJ1-1, with D unresolved. This specimen was CD4+ T cells from blood, cultured in vitro, taken before SARS-CoV-2 vaccination. This clonotype originated in a human donor who received a COVID-19 vaccine. CDR3 nucleotides: TGTGCCTGGAGTGGTCCAATCCGGGCTGAAGCTTTCTTT. This sequence encodes CAWSGPIRAEAFF.